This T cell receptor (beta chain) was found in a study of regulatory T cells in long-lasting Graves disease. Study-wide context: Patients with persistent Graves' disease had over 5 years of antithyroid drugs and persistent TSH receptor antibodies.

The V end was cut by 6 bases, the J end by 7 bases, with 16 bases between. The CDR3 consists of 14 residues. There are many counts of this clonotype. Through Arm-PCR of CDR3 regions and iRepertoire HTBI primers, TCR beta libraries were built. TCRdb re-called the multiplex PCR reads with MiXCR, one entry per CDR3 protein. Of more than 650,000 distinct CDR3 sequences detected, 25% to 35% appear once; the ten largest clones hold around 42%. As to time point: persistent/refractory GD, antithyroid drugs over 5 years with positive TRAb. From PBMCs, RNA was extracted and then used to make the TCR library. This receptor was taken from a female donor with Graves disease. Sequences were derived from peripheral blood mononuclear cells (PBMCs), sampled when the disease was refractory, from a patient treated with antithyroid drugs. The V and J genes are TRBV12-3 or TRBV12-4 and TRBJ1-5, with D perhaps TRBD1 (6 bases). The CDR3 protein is CASSDTGQGQPQHF. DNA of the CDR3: TGTGCCAGCAGCGACACGGGTCAGGGGCAGCCCCAGCATTTT.